Listed below are T cell receptor beta chains from one sample, sequenced in a study of low-dose radiotherapy and immunotherapy resistance in tumors. In TCRdb, the reads were re-called with MiXCR into one record per CDR3 protein. The table has roughly 50,000 distinct CDR3 sequences, around 33% seen once. The sample was PBMCs, taken after low-dose radiotherapy plus immunotherapy. The receptors here all came from a male donor with rectosigmoid adenocarcinoma. Both conserved end residues are part of each CDR3. Each record gives: J gene, D gene, V gene, clone size, CDR3 DNA, CDR3 protein. D genes are given only for firm matches. Clone size is shown for a subset of rows, as once, few, many or a class of expanded clone.

>TRBJ2-1|TRBD1|TRBV3-1|many
TGTGCCAGCAGCCCCGGGACAGGGATATACAATGAGCAGTTCTTC
CASSPGTGIYNEQFF
>TRBJ2-1|-|TRBV6-1|few
TGTGCCAGCAGGGGGTTCTCCTACAATGAGCAGTTCTTC
CASRGFSYNEQFF
>TRBJ2-3|-|TRBV5-1|many
TGCGCCAGCAGCTTGGCTCAGGACGGAGATACGCAGTATTTT
CASSLAQDGDTQYF
>TRBJ2-7|-|TRBV20-1|-
TGCAGCGTCCTGGACACCTCATACGAGCAGTACTTC
CSVLDTSYEQYF
>TRBJ2-1|TRBD2|TRBV27|many
TGTGCCAGCAAATACCTAGCGGGAGCGGGGAATGAGCAGTTCTTC
CASKYLAGAGNEQFF
>TRBJ2-5|TRBD2|TRBV11-2|many
TGTGCCAGCAGCTTAGTCCAGGCGGGGGAAGAGACCCAGTACTTC
CASSLVQAGEETQYF
>TRBJ2-7|TRBD1|TRBV2|-
TGTGCCACCCAGGGGGACACCTCCTACGAGCAGTACTTC
CATQGDTSYEQYF
>TRBJ1-3|-|TRBV5-1|-
TGCGCCAGCAGCTACTTACAGGGCATCTCTGGAAACACCATATATTTT
CASSYLQGISGNTIYF
>TRBJ2-1|-|TRBV19|-
TGTGCCAGTAGTGAGGCGGGGACTGAGCAGTTCTTC
CASSEAGTEQFF
>TRBJ1-2|-|TRBV27|few
TGTGCCAGCGGACGGACAGACCATACTAACTATGGCTACACCTTC
CASGRTDHTNYGYTF
>TRBJ2-1|TRBD2|TRBV29-1|-
TGCAGCGTTGTAAGCGGGGGTGGAGATGAGCAGTTCTTC
CSVVSGGGDEQFF
>TRBJ1-5|-|TRBV9|-
TGTGCCAGCAGCGCAACAAATCAGCCCCAGCATTTT
CASSATNQPQHF
>TRBJ1-4|-|TRBV14|many
TGTGCCAGCAGCCAAGTCAAGGCGACCCTCGGTAATGAAAAACTGTTTTTT
CASSQVKATLGNEKLFF
>TRBJ1-4|TRBD1|TRBV7-2|many
TGTGCCAGCAGCTTAGGACAGGGAAATGAAAAACTGTTTTTT
CASSLGQGNEKLFF
>TRBJ1-2|-|TRBV4-3|many
TGCGCCAGCAGCCAAGATGGTGGCTATGGCTACACCTTC
CASSQDGGYGYTF
>TRBJ2-1|TRBD1|TRBV12-3/TRBV12-4|medium-sized
TGTGCCAGCAGTTTTGGGACAGACAATGAGCAGTTCTTC
CASSFGTDNEQFF
>TRBJ1-2|-|TRBV2|many
TGTGCCAGCAAGGATATTGTCGGACAGCCATATGGCTACACCTTC
CASKDIVGQPYGYTF
>TRBJ2-5|-|TRBV7-9|-
TGTGCCAGCAGCACAGGAGAGACCCAGTACTTC
CASSTGETQYF
>TRBJ2-7|-|TRBV7-6|many
TGTGCCAGCAGCCCACAGGGATACGACGAGCAGTACTTC
CASSPQGYDEQYF
>TRBJ1-1|-|TRBV10-1|many
TGCGCCAGCAGTGAGTCGAACGGCCCTAAAGCTTTCTTT
CASSESNGPKAFF
>TRBJ1-2|-|TRBV28|medium-sized
TGTGCCAGCAGTGAGCCTCACTATGGCTACACCTTC
CASSEPHYGYTF
>TRBJ1-3|-|TRBV25-1|many
TGTGCCAGCAGTATGCACGATGTGGGGGGAAACACCATATATTTT
CASSMHDVGGNTIYF
>TRBJ2-7|-|TRBV5-1|many
TGCGCCAGCAGCCAAACAACGGGACAATACGAGCAGTACTTC
CASSQTTGQYEQYF
>TRBJ2-7|-|TRBV9|once
TGTGCCAGCAGCGTAGATGGTGGGTCCTACGAGCAGTACTTC
CASSVDGGSYEQYF
>TRBJ2-3|TRBD2|TRBV6-2/TRBV6-3|-
TGTGCCAGCAGTTTGTCAGCGGGAGGTCCAGATACGCAGTATTTT
CASSLSAGGPDTQYF
>TRBJ1-4|-|TRBV6-6|few
TGTGCCAGCAGCCAAAGCGTGGGGACGTCTAATGAAAAACTGTTTTTT
CASSQSVGTSNEKLFF
>TRBJ1-2|-|TRBV7-9|many
TGTGCCAGCAGCCAGCAGGGAGGGGATGGCTACACCTTC
CASSQQGGDGYTF
>TRBJ2-5|-|TRBV5-6|many
TGTGCCAGCAGGTCCCCGGAGGCGTCGGAGACCCAGTACTTC
CASRSPEASETQYF
>TRBJ1-1|-|TRBV6-6|many
TGTGCCAGCAGGTACGGGACACAGAACACTGAAGCTTTCTTT
CASRYGTQNTEAFF
>TRBJ2-1|-|TRBV20-1|many
TGCAGTGCTAGAGATCGTGTCCGCTACAATGAGCAGTTCTTC
CSARDRVRYNEQFF
>TRBJ1-5|-|TRBV14|many
TGTGCCAGCAGCCAGTATCTTAAGAAGGTTGAGTATCAGCCCCAGCATTTT
CASSQYLKKVEYQPQHF
>TRBJ2-7|-|TRBV6-2/TRBV6-3|many
TGTGCGGTGGGGACATCAATCTACGAGCAGTACTTC
CAVGTSIYEQYF
>TRBJ2-2|-|TRBV6-2/TRBV6-3|few
TGTGCCAGCGCCTACAGAAGCACAGGACACGGGGAGCTGTTTTTT
CASAYRSTGHGELFF
>TRBJ2-3|-|TRBV27|many
TGTGCCAGCAGTTCTCAGCGGGCGGCCGCCACAGATACGCAGTATTTT
CASSSQRAAATDTQYF
>TRBJ2-3|TRBD2|TRBV7-9|many
TGTGCCAGCAGCTTGGGACTAGCGGGAGTAAGCACAGATACGCAGTATTTT
CASSLGLAGVSTDTQYF
>TRBJ1-2|-|TRBV7-2|-
TGTGCCAGCAGCTCACAGGGACTTTGGGGCTACACCTTC
CASSSQGLWGYTF
>TRBJ2-1|TRBD1|TRBV11-1|-
TGTGCCAGCACCCGCCGGGACAGGGAGTACAATGAGCAGTTCTTC
CASTRRDREYNEQFF
>TRBJ2-7|-|TRBV7-3|many
TGTGCCAGCAGCCCACGGCGGCAGGGCGAGTTTCCCCCTCTCGAGCAGTACTTC
CASSPRRQGEFPPLEQYF
>TRBJ2-3|-|TRBV28|many
TGTGCCAGCAGTTCTCCTCGTACACCCACAGATACGCAGTATTTT
CASSSPRTPTDTQYF
>TRBJ2-4|-|TRBV28|many
TGTGCCAGCAGTTCCCGGGACCGGGTTGGGAACATTCAGTACTTC
CASSSRDRVGNIQYF
>TRBJ2-7|TRBD1|TRBV6-1|medium-sized
TGTGCCAGCGGTCCGGGACAGGGGGCATCCTACGAGCAGTACTTC
CASGPGQGASYEQYF
>TRBJ2-7|-|TRBV5-1|-
TGCGCCAGCAGCCCGCGGGAAGGGGGCGCGCGGGAGCAGTACTTC
CASSPREGGAREQYF
>TRBJ2-1|TRBD1|TRBV5-4|-
TGTGCCAGCAGCCCCCGGCTTGGGACAGCTTCAAATGAGCAGTTCTTC
CASSPRLGTASNEQFF
>TRBJ2-3|-|TRBV7-2|many
TGTGCCAGCAGCTCGCAGCCAGGGAGCACAGATACGCAGTATTTT
CASSSQPGSTDTQYF
>TRBJ1-6|-|TRBV28|many
TGTGCCAGCAGTTTTAGGAATTCACCCCTCCACTTT
CASSFRNSPLHF
>TRBJ2-5|-|TRBV6-6|many
TGTGCCAGCAGTTACGTCTCCAGGGAAGAGACCCAGTACTTC
CASSYVSREETQYF
>TRBJ1-1|TRBD1|TRBV19|many
TGTGCCAGTCCCGTGCCAGGACAGGGCAACACTGAAGCTTTCTTT
CASPVPGQGNTEAFF
>TRBJ2-1|-|TRBV6-2/TRBV6-3|-
TGTGCCAGCAGTGAAAGGGCACTGGGAAACAATGAGCAGTTCTTC
CASSERALGNNEQFF
>TRBJ1-3|-|TRBV6-2/TRBV6-3|many
TGTGCCAGCAGTGCTCAGATCCCCTCTGGAAACACCATATATTTT
CASSAQIPSGNTIYF
>TRBJ2-7|-|TRBV3-1|many
TGTGCCAGCAGCCAAGATCGAGGGCCGCAGTACTTC
CASSQDRGPQYF
>TRBJ1-6|-|TRBV28|many
TGTGCCAGCAGTAGGGTGACACTCTGGGGCTCACCCCTCCACTTT
CASSRVTLWGSPLHF
>TRBJ2-1|TRBD2|TRBV5-1|once
TGCGCCAGCAGCCCTGGACTAGCGGGAGGGGGTGAGCAGTTCTTC
CASSPGLAGGGEQFF
>TRBJ2-3|TRBD1|TRBV6-2/TRBV6-3|-
TGTGCCAGCATTCAGGACAGGGGGATAGATACGCAGTATTTT
CASIQDRGIDTQYF
>TRBJ1-1|-|TRBV30|few
TGTGCCTGGAGTGTAACAGGGTATGAAGCTTTCTTT
CAWSVTGYEAFF
>TRBJ2-2|-|TRBV28|many
TGTGCCAGCAGTCACGCAAGGGAGCTGTTTTTT
CASSHARELFF